The clone carrying this T cell receptor beta chain has a handful of counts. The antigen is unknown. Using its own MiXCR run on the RT-PCR reads, TCRdb lists one record per CDR3 protein. The table includes 500,000 to 600,000 distinct CDR3 sequences, 14% detected once. This record belongs to a study of response to subunit inactivated influenza vaccine. Regarding the study as a whole: The authors suggested that every seasonal influenza vaccination recruits few new T cells.

The junction had 10 bases not matched to a gene; V was cut back by 3 bases and J by 5 bases. In germline, CDR1 is SGHTA, CDR2 FQGNSA. This CDR3 region has 17 residues. The V and J genes are TRBV7-2 and TRBJ2-5; 12 nucleotides agree with TRBD2. The input for sequencing was PBMCs from blood, taken 12 days after vaccination. The clonotype originates from a man aged 50 to 60 who received an inactivated influenza vaccine. CDR3 nucleotides: TGTGCCAGCAGCTTGGGACTAGCGGGTCCGACCGGTGAGACCCAGTACTTC. Amino acid sequence: CASSLGLAGPTGETQYF.